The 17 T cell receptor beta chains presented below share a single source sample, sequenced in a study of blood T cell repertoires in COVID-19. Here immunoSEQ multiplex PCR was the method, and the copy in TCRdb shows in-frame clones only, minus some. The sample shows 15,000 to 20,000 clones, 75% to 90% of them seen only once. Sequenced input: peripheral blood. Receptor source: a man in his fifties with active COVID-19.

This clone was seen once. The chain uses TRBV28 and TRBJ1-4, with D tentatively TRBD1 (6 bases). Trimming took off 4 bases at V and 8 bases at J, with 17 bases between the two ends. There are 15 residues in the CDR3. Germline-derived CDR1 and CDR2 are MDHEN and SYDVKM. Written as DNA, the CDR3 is TGTGCCAGCAGTTCCTCCGGGACACGTGGAGAAAAACTGTTTTTT. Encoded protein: CASSSSGTRGEKLFF.

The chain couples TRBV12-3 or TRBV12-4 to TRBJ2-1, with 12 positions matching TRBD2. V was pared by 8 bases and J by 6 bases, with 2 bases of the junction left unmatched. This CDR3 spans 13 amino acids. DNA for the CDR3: TGTGCCAGCCGACTAGCGGGAGTCAATGAGCAGTTCTTC. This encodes CASRLAGVNEQFF.

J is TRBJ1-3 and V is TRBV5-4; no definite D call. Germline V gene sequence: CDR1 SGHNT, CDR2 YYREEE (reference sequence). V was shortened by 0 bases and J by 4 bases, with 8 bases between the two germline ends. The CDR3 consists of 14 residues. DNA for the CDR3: TGTGCCAGCAGCTTGGGGGCGACAGGAAACACCATATATTTT. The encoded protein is CASSLGATGNTIYF.

CDR3 residues: CASSQELTGAAYNEQFF. The CDR3 DNA sequence: TGTGCCAGCAGCCAAGAACTTACGGGAGCCGCCTACAATGAGCAGTTCTTC. The chain uses TRBV3-1 (or the pseudogene TRBV3-2) and TRBJ2-1; tentative D call: TRBD2 (6 bases). This CDR3 has 17 residues. Trimming cost V 0 bases and J 2 bases, with 14 bases left between them. The V gene's germline CDR1 is LGHDT and CDR2 YNNKEL (reference sequence).

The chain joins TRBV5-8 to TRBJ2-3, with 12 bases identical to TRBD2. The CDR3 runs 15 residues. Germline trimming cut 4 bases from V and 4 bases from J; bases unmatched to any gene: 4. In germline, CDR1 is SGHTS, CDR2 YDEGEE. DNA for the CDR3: TGTGCCAGCAGCCTACTAGCGGGAGGCGCAGATACGCAGTATTTT. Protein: CASSLLAGGADTQYF.

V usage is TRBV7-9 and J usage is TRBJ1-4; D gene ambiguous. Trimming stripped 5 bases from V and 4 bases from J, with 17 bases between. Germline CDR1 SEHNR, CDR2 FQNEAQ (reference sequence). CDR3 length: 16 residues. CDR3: CASSRRTLGSNEKLFF. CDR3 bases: TGTGCCAGCAGCAGAAGAACTTTGGGCAGTAATGAAAAACTGTTTTTT. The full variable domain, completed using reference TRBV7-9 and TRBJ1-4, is DTGVSQNPRHKITKRGQNVTFRCDPISEHNRLYWYRQTLGQGPEFLTYFQNEAQLEKSRLLSDRFSAERPKGSFSTLEIQRTEQGDSAMYLCASSRRTLGSNEKLFFGSGTQLSVL.

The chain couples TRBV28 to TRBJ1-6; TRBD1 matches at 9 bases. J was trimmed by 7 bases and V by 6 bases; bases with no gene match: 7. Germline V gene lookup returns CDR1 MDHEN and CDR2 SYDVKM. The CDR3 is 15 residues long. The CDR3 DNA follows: TGTGCCAGCAGAACGGGACAGGGTAGAAATTCACCCCTCCACTTT. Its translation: CASRTGQGRNSPLHF.

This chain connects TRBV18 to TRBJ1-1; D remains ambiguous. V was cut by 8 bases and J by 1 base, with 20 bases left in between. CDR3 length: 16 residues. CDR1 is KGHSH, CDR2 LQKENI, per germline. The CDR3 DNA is TGTGCCAGCCAACCCTTGGACTCTTTGAAGAACACTGAAGCTTTCTTT. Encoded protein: CASQPLDSLKNTEAFF.

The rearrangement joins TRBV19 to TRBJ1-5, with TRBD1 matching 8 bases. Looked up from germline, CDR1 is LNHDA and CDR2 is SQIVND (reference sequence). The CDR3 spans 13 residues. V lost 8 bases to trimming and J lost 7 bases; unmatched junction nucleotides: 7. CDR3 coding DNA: TGTGCCAGTTCTCAGGGGGCATGGCAGCCCCAGCATTTT. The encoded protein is CASSQGAWQPQHF.

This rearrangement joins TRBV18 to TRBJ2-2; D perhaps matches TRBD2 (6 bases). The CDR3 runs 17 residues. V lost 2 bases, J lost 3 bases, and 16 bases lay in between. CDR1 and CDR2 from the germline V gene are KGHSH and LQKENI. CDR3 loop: CASSPIAGRADTGELFF. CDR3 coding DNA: TGTGCCAGCTCACCAATCGCGGGAAGGGCTGACACCGGGGAGCTGTTTTTT.

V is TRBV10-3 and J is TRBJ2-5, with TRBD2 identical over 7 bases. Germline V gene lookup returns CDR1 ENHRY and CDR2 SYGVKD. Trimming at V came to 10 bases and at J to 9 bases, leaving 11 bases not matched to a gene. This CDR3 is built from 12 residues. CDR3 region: CATGLEKNPQYF. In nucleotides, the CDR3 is TGTGCCACCGGACTAGAGAAGAATCCCCAGTACTTC.

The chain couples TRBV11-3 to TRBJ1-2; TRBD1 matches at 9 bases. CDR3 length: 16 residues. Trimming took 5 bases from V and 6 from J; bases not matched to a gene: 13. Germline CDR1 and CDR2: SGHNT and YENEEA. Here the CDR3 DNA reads TGTGCCAGCAGCCGGACGGTACAGGGGGCGTCTGATGGCTACACCTTC. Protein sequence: CASSRTVQGASDGYTF.

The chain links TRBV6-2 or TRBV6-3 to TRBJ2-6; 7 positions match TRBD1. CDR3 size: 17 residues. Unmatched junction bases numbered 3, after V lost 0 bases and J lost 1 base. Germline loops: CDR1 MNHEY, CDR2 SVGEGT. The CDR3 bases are TGTGCCAGCAGTTACTCGACCAGGGGGTCTGGGGCCAACGTCCTGACTTTC. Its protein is CASSYSTRGSGANVLTF.

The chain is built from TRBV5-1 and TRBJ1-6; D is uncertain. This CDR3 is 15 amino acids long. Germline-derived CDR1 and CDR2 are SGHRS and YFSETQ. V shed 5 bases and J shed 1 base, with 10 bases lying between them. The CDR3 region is CASREVVSYNSPLHF. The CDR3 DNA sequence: TGCGCCAGCAGAGAGGTAGTTTCCTATAATTCACCCCTCCACTTT.

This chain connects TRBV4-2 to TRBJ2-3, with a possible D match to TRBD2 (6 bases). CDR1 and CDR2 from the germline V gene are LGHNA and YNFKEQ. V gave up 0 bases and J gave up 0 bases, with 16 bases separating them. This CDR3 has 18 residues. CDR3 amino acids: CASSQDYLSGSSTDTQYF. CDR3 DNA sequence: TGTGCCAGCAGCCAAGATTACCTTAGCGGATCTAGCACAGATACGCAGTATTTT.

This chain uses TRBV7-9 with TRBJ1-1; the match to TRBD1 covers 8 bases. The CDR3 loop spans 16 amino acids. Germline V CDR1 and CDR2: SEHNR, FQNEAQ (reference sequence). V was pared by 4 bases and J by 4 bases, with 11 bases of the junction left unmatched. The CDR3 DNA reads TGTGCCAGCAGCTCAGGCCCCGGCAGGGGGCCCACTGAAGCTTTCTTT. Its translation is CASSSGPGRGPTEAFF.

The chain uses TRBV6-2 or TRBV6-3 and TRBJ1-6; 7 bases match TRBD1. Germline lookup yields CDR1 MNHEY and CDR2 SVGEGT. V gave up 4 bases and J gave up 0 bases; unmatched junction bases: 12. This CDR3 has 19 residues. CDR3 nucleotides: TGTGCCAGCAGTTTCCAATCCGGGACAGCCTCCTCCTATAATTCACCCCTCCACTTT. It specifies CASSFQSGTASSYNSPLHF.